A selection of T cell receptor beta chains follows, all from one sample in a study of blood T cells in healthy people across ages. Using its own MiXCR run on the 5' RACE reads, TCRdb lists one record per CDR3 protein. This sample has some 700,000 distinct CDR3 sequences, with 43% found just once. Source material: blood. These receptors all stem from a woman aged 60-70 years in good health. Both conserved end residues are part of each CDR3. Fields, in order: V gene, J gene, clone size, D gene, CDR3 protein, CDR3 DNA. The D gene is left open where the match is weak. Rows give clone size only sometimes, using once, few, many, or a class for an expanded clone.

TRBV10-3	TRBJ1-1	.	.	CASTLVDGDTEAFF	TGTGCCAGCACCCTAGTTGATGGCGACACTGAAGCTTTCTTT
TRBV6-5	TRBJ1-5	many	TRBD1	CASRQGRNQPQHF	TGTGCCAGCAGACAGGGGAGAAATCAGCCCCAGCATTTT
TRBV2	TRBJ2-7	.	.	CASSALRSTYEQYF	TGTGCCAGCAGTGCCCTCAGGTCTACCTACGAGCAGTACTTC
TRBV20-1	TRBJ2-4	.	.	CSAKLSGKNIQYF	TGCAGTGCTAAACTAAGCGGGAAAAACATTCAGTACTTC
TRBV5-1	TRBJ1-1	.	.	CASSYDGVNTEAFF	TGCGCCAGCAGCTATGATGGGGTGAACACTGAAGCTTTCTTT
TRBV6-1	TRBJ1-5	.	TRBD1	CASSDRTGNNQPQHF	TGTGCCAGCAGTGATAGGACAGGCAACAATCAGCCCCAGCATTTT
TRBV20-1	TRBJ1-5	once	TRBD1	CSARVGTGTVGNQPQHF	TGCAGTGCTAGAGTCGGTACCGGGACAGTGGGCAATCAGCCCCAGCATTTT
TRBV10-2	TRBJ2-3	.	.	CANSESIQDTQYF	TGCGCCAACAGTGAGTCGATCCAGGATACGCAGTATTTT
TRBV6-1	TRBJ2-5	few	.	CASTDVRETQYF	TGTGCCAGCACAGACGTACGAGAGACCCAGTACTTC
TRBV29-1	TRBJ1-4	.	TRBD1	CSTTTGWGEKLFF	TGCAGCACGACGACAGGGTGGGGCGAAAAACTGTTTTTT
TRBV15	TRBJ2-7	.	.	CATSEPGTGKDEQYF	TGTGCCACCAGCGAACCCGGGACGGGGAAGGACGAGCAGTACTTC
TRBV20-1	TRBJ2-5	.	TRBD2	CSAPLAGGPHEQYF	TGCAGTGCCCCCTTAGCGGGAGGTCCCCATGAGCAGTACTTC
TRBV9	TRBJ2-3	few	TRBD2	CASSALAGEGTDTQYF	TGTGCCAGCAGCGCCCTAGCGGGAGAGGGCACAGATACGCAGTATTTT
TRBV25-1	TRBJ2-5	.	TRBD1	CASSEGMGQGKRGIYNEQYF	TGTGCCAGCAGTGAAGGTATGGGACAGGGGAAGAGGGGGATCTACAATGAGCAGTACTTC
TRBV29-1	TRBJ1-1	few	.	CSGGGNTEAFF	TGCAGCGGTGGGGGGAACACTGAAGCTTTCTTT
TRBV5-1	TRBJ2-7	.	.	CASSFRGDNNEQYF	TGCGCCAGCAGCTTTCGGGGTGACAACAATGAGCAGTACTTC
TRBV7-2	TRBJ2-1	.	.	CASSARTNGAQFF	TGTGCCAGCAGCGCGCGGACTAACGGGGCCCAGTTCTTC
TRBV11-3	TRBJ2-7	few	TRBD1	CASSLIGTGGYEQYF	TGTGCCAGCAGTCTAATCGGGACAGGGGGCTACGAGCAGTACTTC
TRBV7-2	TRBJ1-5	.	.	CASSRFGGHSNLPQHF	TGTGCCAGCAGCCGCTTCGGGGGCCATAGCAATCTGCCCCAGCATTTT
TRBV12-3/TRBV12-4	TRBJ1-2	.	.	CASSFVGDSYGYTF	TGTGCCAGCAGTTTTGTGGGTGATAGCTATGGCTACACCTTC
TRBV4-3	TRBJ2-4	.	TRBD2	CASSQVGLAESKNIQYF	TGCGCCAGCAGCCAAGTGGGACTAGCGGAATCCAAAAACATTCAGTACTTC
TRBV7-2	TRBJ1-6	few	TRBD1	CASSGGGTVLPLHF	TGTGCCAGCAGCGGGGGTGGGACAGTCCTTCCCCTCCACTTT
TRBV12-3/TRBV12-4	TRBJ2-7	.	.	CASSSRARGSYEQYF	TGTGCCAGCTCGTCCCGGGCCCGAGGATCCTACGAGCAGTACTTC
TRBV2	TRBJ2-3	.	TRBD1	CASSGQGLDTQYF	TGTGCCAGCAGTGGACAGGGATTAGATACGCAGTATTTT
TRBV11-2	TRBJ1-6	.	.	CASSWTDYNSPLHF	TGTGCCAGCAGCTGGACAGACTATAATTCACCCCTCCACTTT
TRBV27	TRBJ2-7	.	TRBD1	CASSLVGTATYEQYF	TGTGCCAGCAGTTTAGTTGGGACAGCCACCTACGAGCAGTACTTC
TRBV18	TRBJ2-1	few	.	CASSPPNRRTNWETQFF	TGTGCCAGCTCACCCCCTAATAGACGGACTAACTGGGAGACCCAGTTCTTC
TRBV6-1	TRBJ2-1	.	TRBD2	CASSPSGRPAGGPGKNEQFF	TGTGCCAGCAGCCCGTCGGGTCGGCCAGCGGGAGGGCCAGGAAAAAATGAGCAGTTCTTC
TRBV6-1	TRBJ1-5	.	.	CASSEAIWAAYSNQPQHF	TGTGCCAGCAGTGAAGCTATCTGGGCCGCCTATAGCAATCAGCCCCAGCATTTT
TRBV28	TRBJ2-7	.	TRBD1	CASSLDREVAYEQYF	TGTGCCAGCAGTTTAGACAGGGAAGTCGCCTACGAGCAGTACTTC
TRBV10-3	TRBJ1-2	.	TRBD1	CAISGGQRANYGYTF	TGTGCCATCAGTGGGGGACAGCGAGCTAACTATGGCTACACCTTC
TRBV9	TRBJ1-2	.	TRBD1	CASSLTGQGAGYTF	TGTGCCAGCAGCCTCACGGGACAGGGAGCTGGCTACACCTTC
TRBV29-1	TRBJ1-1	.	.	CSARAGLNTEAFF	TGCAGCGCCCGGGCTGGTTTGAACACTGAAGCTTTCTTT
TRBV20-1	TRBJ2-1	.	TRBD2	CSARQLAGEANEQFF	TGCAGTGCTAGACAGTTAGCGGGAGAGGCAAATGAGCAGTTCTTC
TRBV20-1	TRBJ1-1	few	TRBD1	CSGTGSTEAFF	TGCAGTGGGACAGGGTCCACTGAAGCTTTCTTT
TRBV7-9	TRBJ2-7	.	TRBD2	CASTPGEGSYEQYF	TGTGCCAGCACCCCCGGGGAGGGATCCTACGAGCAGTACTTC
TRBV2	TRBJ2-3	few	TRBD1	CASTRQGATDTQYF	TGTGCCAGCACCAGACAGGGGGCTACAGATACGCAGTATTTT
TRBV15	TRBJ2-5	.	TRBD2	CATSRTSPSQETQYF	TGTGCCACCAGCAGGACTAGCCCGTCTCAAGAGACCCAGTACTTC